A single T cell receptor (beta chain) is shown here with its context. In assigning cohorts, the study relied on participant-reported clinical history. The protocol was immunoSEQ multiplex PCR, while the TCRdb copy is restricted to in-frame clones and leaves out a portion. The sample records about 180,000 clones, about 90% being singletons. This specimen comes from a study of blood T cell repertoires in COVID-19. On the study more broadly: The United States, Italy and Spain were the sources of the acute and convalescent COVID-19 samples. T cells, B-cell-depleted T cells, or PBMCs supplied cDNA or gDNA.

The length of the CDR3 is 16 residues. Germline lookup yields CDR1 MNHEY and CDR2 SMNVEV (reference sequence). Trimming cost V 4 bases and J 6 bases; bases outside gene matches: 8. J is TRBJ2-1 and V is TRBV27, with 11 bases fitting TRBD2. Sequencing was done on a sample of PBMCs or T cells enriched from blood (not recorded which). The sequence derives from a human donor with acute COVID-19. The donor label of this sample is uncertain. The CDR3 protein is CASSWGSGGAGNEQFF. The CDR3 DNA follows: TGTGCCAGCAGTTGGGGTAGCGGGGGGGCAGGCAATGAGCAGTTCTTC.